One and the same sample provided the 28 T cell receptor beta chains below, sequenced in a study of response to subunit inactivated influenza vaccine. One entry per CDR3 protein, called by TCRdb with MiXCR from the RT-PCR reads. The sample shows hundreds of thousands of distinct CDR3 sequences, 18% of them seen only once. The specimen was PBMCs from blood, collected less than 6 days after vaccination. The receptors shown here come from a man aged 45-60 years who received an inactivated influenza vaccine.

The chain links TRBV5-1 to TRBJ1-2, with no clear D. V was shortened by 0 bases and J by 5 bases, with 8 bases between the two germline ends. This CDR3 is built from 13 residues. CDR1 and CDR2 from the germline V gene are SGHRS and YFSETQ. CDR3 protein: CASSLDQDYGYTF. DNA for the CDR3: TGCGCCAGCAGCTTGGACCAGGATTATGGCTACACCTTC. The full variable domain, its missing parts supplied by reference TRBV5-1 and TRBJ1-2, is KAGVTQTPRYLIKTRGQQVTLSCSPISGHRSVSWYQQTPGQGLQFLFEYFSETQRNKGNFPGRFSGRQFSNSRSEMNVSTLELGDSALYLCASSLDQDYGYTFGSGTRLTVV.

The chain links TRBV5-1 to TRBJ1-1; no definite D call. The CDR3 totals 14 residues. Germline V gene sequence: CDR1 SGHRS, CDR2 YFSETQ. V was trimmed by 7 bases and J by 1 base, leaving 14 bases between them. The CDR3 spells CASFGPGTNTEAFF. The DNA of the CDR3 is TGCGCCAGCTTTGGGCCGGGAACGAACACTGAAGCTTTCTTT.

The chain couples TRBV5-1 to TRBJ2-2; no clear D. CDR1 is SGHRS and CDR2 is YFSETQ in the germline V gene. The CDR3 sequence is 16 residues long. The V end was cut by 1 base, the J end by 4 bases, with 14 bases between. The CDR3 loop is CASSLLQDAFTGELFF. In DNA, the CDR3 is TGCGCCAGCAGCTTGCTCCAGGACGCATTCACCGGGGAGCTGTTTTTT.

A few counts support this clonotype. V gene TRBV7-2 combines with J gene TRBJ2-3; D is undetermined. V was pared by 2 bases and J by 2 bases, with 5 bases between. This CDR3 region has 13 residues. CDR1 and CDR2 from the germline V gene are SGHTA and FQGNSA. CDR3: CASSLRPTDTQYF. DNA for the CDR3: TGTGCCAGCAGCTTACGACCCACAGATACGCAGTATTTT.

The J gene is TRBJ1-6, the V gene TRBV7-9, with unresolved D. CDR1 and CDR2 (germline): SEHNR, FQNEAQ (reference sequence). This CDR3 spans 14 amino acids. Between the trimmed V and J ends, which lost 1 base and 10 bases, there was a span of 11 bases. CDR3: CASSLEQPRSPLHF. CDR3 sequence (DNA): TGTGCCAGCAGCTTAGAACAACCTCGGTCACCCCTCCACTTT.

V and J are TRBV7-9 and TRBJ1-1; a weak D match, TRBD1 (5 bases). The CDR3 runs to 13 residues. The V end was cut by 0 bases, the J end by 6 bases, with 8 bases between. Per germline, CDR1 SEHNR and CDR2 FQNEAQ (reference sequence). This CDR3 is CASSLAGVSEAFF. Written as DNA, the CDR3 is TGTGCCAGCAGCTTAGCAGGGGTATCTGAAGCTTTCTTT. Variable domain in full (rest from reference TRBV7-9 and TRBJ1-1): DTGVSQNPRHKITKRGQNVTFRCDPISEHNRLYWYRQTLGQGPEFLTYFQNEAQLEKSRLLSDRFSAERPKGSFSTLEIQRTEQGDSAMYLCASSLAGVSEAFFGQGTRLTVV.

The sample holds many counts of this clonotype. The chain is built from TRBV4-3 and TRBJ2-1; TRBD2 matches 10 bases. After removal of 1 base from V and 4 bases from J, the junction contained 1 base not matched to a gene. The CDR3 extends over 15 amino acids. Germline-derived CDR1 and CDR2 are LGHNA and YSLEER. The CDR3, as DNA: TGCGCCAGCAGCCAAGCACTAGCGGGGTACAATGAGCAGTTCTTC. It specifies CASSQALAGYNEQFF.

The CDR3 DNA follows: TGTGCCAGCAGTTACTTCGCGGGAGGGCCCGCCTACGAGCAGTACTTC. Its protein product is CASSYFAGGPAYEQYF. This chain connects TRBV6-2 or TRBV6-3 to TRBJ2-7; 9 nucleotides align to TRBD2. V gave up 1 base and J gave up 2 bases; unmatched junction bases: 6. Germline V lookup: CDR1 MNHEY, CDR2 SVGEGT. The CDR3 loop spans 16 amino acids.

The chain employs TRBV10-3 and TRBJ2-5, with 9 bases that match TRBD1. Per germline, CDR1 ENHRY and CDR2 SYGVKD. The V gene end was trimmed by 4 bases and the J gene end by 5 bases; junction bases not matched to a gene: 5. There are 14 residues in the CDR3. CDR3 sequence (DNA): TGTGCCATCAGTGGGGGGACAGGGCGTGAGACCCAGTACTTC. Translating it yields CAISGGTGRETQYF.

This clonotype was found a few times. The rearrangement uses TRBV7-2 and TRBJ2-4; 9 positions match TRBD2. Trimming took 0 bases from V and 2 from J; bases not matched to a gene: 2. Germline CDR1 SGHTA, CDR2 FQGNSA. This CDR3 spans 16 amino acids. CDR3 DNA: TGTGCCAGCAGCTTAGCGCGGGGGGGAACCAAAAACATTCAGTACTTC. The encoded protein is CASSLARGGTKNIQYF.

This clonotype was seen more than once but under ten times. The chain recombines TRBV5-1 with TRBJ1-1; perhaps TRBD1 as D (5 bases). This CDR3 is built from 14 residues. Germline V gene sequence: CDR1 SGHRS, CDR2 YFSETQ. V was clipped by 3 bases and J by 1 base, with 10 bases between them. CDR3 sequence (DNA): TGCGCCAGCAGCTACGCCGGACAGAACACTGAAGCTTTCTTT. It encodes CASSYAGQNTEAFF. Filled out from reference TRBV5-1 and TRBJ1-1, the complete variable domain reads KAGVTQTPRYLIKTRGQQVTLSCSPISGHRSVSWYQQTPGQGLQFLFEYFSETQRNKGNFPGRFSGRQFSNSRSEMNVSTLELGDSALYLCASSYAGQNTEAFFGQGTRLTVV.

The sample holds a few counts of this clonotype. CDR3 DNA sequence: TGTGCCAGCAGCCGCCGGACTGTCGGGGAGACCCAGTACTTC. Its translation is CASSRRTVGETQYF. The chain is built from TRBV11-2 and TRBJ2-5, with TRBD2 as a possible D gene (5 bases). Trimming pared 5 bases from V and 5 bases from J, leaving 15 bases between. CDR1 SGHAT and CDR2 FQNNGV come from the germline V gene. CDR3 length: 14 amino acids.

This clonotype was detected only a few times. This chain joins TRBV7-3 and TRBJ2-1; tentatively, D is TRBD1 (6 bases). V lost 5 bases and J lost 4, with 27 bases in between. Looked up from germline, CDR1 is SGHTA and CDR2 is FQGTGA. This CDR3 has 19 residues. CDR3 protein: CASSPIPRPQSGQYNEQFF. In nucleotides, the CDR3 is TGTGCCAGCAGCCCCATCCCCCGGCCTCAATCTGGACAGTACAATGAGCAGTTCTTC.

The chain combines TRBV7-9 with TRBJ2-7; a weak D match, TRBD1 (5 bases). Germline V lookup: CDR1 SEHNR, CDR2 FQNEAQ (reference sequence). The V end was cut by 5 bases, the J end by 1 base, with 15 bases between. This CDR3 comprises 15 residues. The CDR3 nucleotides are TGTGCCAGCAGCCTGGGGCAGAACCCGTCCTACGAGCAGTACTTC. Its translation: CASSLGQNPSYEQYF.

The chain is built from TRBV12-3 or TRBV12-4 and TRBJ1-3; unclear D gene. The CDR3 has 15 residues. Trimming cost V 5 bases and J 0 bases, with 11 bases left between them. CDR3 DNA sequence: TGTGCCAGCAGTACGAGACGGAACTCTGGAAACACCATATATTTT. Protein: CASSTRRNSGNTIYF.

This clonotype was seen a handful of times. The rearrangement uses TRBV10-3 and TRBJ1-4; no reliable D call. Germline assignment: CDR1 ENHRY and CDR2 SYGVKD. Trimming shortened V by 4 bases and J by 7 bases, and 10 bases separated the two germline ends. The CDR3 totals 13 residues. The CDR3 region is CAISGESLEKLFF. The CDR3 coding sequence is TGTGCCATCAGTGGGGAGAGTCTTGAAAAACTGTTTTTT.

This chain uses TRBV18 with TRBJ2-7, with a weak D call TRBD2 (5 bases). The germline gives CDR1 KGHSH, CDR2 LQKENI. V lost 2 bases and J 3 bases, leaving 11 bases between the germline ends. The CDR3 runs 14 residues. The CDR3 region is CASSPTPTSYEQYF. The CDR3 DNA reads as TGTGCCAGCTCACCAACTCCCACTAGCTACGAGCAGTACTTC. Filled out from reference TRBV18 and TRBJ2-7, the complete variable domain reads NAGVMQNPRHLVRRRGQEARLRCSPMKGHSHVYWYRQLPEEGLKFMVYLQKENIIDESGMPKERFSAEFPKEGPSILRIQQVVRGDSAAYFCASSPTPTSYEQYFGPGTRLTVT.

This clonotype was found a few times. The chain employs TRBV6-1 and TRBJ2-1; 10 nucleotides agree with TRBD2. The CDR3 has 14 amino acids. V dropped 6 bases and J dropped 3; count of bases not matched to a gene: 2. In germline, CDR1 is MNHNS, CDR2 SASEGT. The CDR3 is CASRASGSYNEQFF. Written as DNA, the CDR3 is TGTGCCAGCAGGGCTAGCGGGAGCTACAATGAGCAGTTCTTC.

The chain recombines TRBV7-9 with TRBJ1-1; D remains unclear. Germline CDR1 and CDR2: SEHNR and FQNEAQ (reference sequence). The CDR3 totals 13 residues. V lost 10 bases and J 1 base, leaving 13 bases between the germline ends. The DNA for the CDR3 is TGTGCCAACTCTGGAGACAAGAACACTGAAGCTTTCTTT. It yields the protein CANSGDKNTEAFF.

This clonotype was observed at least ten times. This sequence joins TRBV7-9 and TRBJ2-7, with 9 bases identical to TRBD2. V lost 1 base and J lost 6; bases outside the gene matches: 10. The CDR3 runs to 16 residues. Germline V CDR1 and CDR2: SEHNR, FQNEAQ (reference sequence). CDR3 amino acids: CASSLGIAGEKPEQYF. In nucleotides, the CDR3 is TGTGCCAGCAGCTTAGGAATAGCGGGAGAGAAACCCGAGCAGTACTTC.

Only a few counts were recorded for this clonotype. In DNA, the CDR3 is TGTGCCACCAGCCGCCGGGACAGGGGAGTTCAAGAGACCCAGTACTTC. Translation: CATSRRDRGVQETQYF. V is TRBV15 and J is TRBJ2-5; 10 bases align to TRBD1. The CDR3 has 16 residues. Per the germline V gene, CDR1 is LNHNV and CDR2 is YYDKDF (reference sequence). The ends lost 5 bases at V and 2 bases at J; junction bases unmatched: 8.

The CDR3 loop reads CATSRDRGRSEQYF. The CDR3 bases are TGTGCCACCAGCAGGGACAGGGGAAGGAGCGAGCAGTACTTC. V is TRBV15 and J is TRBJ2-7; 9 positions agree with TRBD1. From germline, CDR1 is LNHNV and CDR2 YYDKDF (reference sequence). The trim removed 3 bases at V and 6 bases at J, leaving 6 bases unmatched. The length of the CDR3 is 14 residues.

The V call is TRBV25-1, the J call TRBJ2-5; 7 bases map to TRBD2. CDR1 and CDR2 from the germline V gene are MGHDK and SYGVNS. The length of the CDR3 is 14 residues. V gave up 4 bases and J gave up 4 bases; unmatched junction bases: 6. For the CDR3, the DNA is TGTGCCAGCAGTGTGCGGGAGTCTGGAGAGACCCAGTACTTC. Translated, it gives CASSVRESGETQYF.

The genes are TRBV20-1 and TRBJ2-1; TRBD2 might be the D (6 bases). Germline V gives CDR1 DFQATT, CDR2 SNEGSKA (reference sequence). Between the trimmed V and J ends, which lost 0 bases and 10 bases, there was a span of 19 bases. This CDR3 is 15 amino acids long. The CDR3 spells CSARDWQASRGEQFF. For the CDR3, the DNA is TGCAGTGCTAGAGACTGGCAGGCCTCCCGGGGGGAGCAGTTCTTC.

The chain uses TRBV7-2 and TRBJ1-2; 7 nucleotides line up with TRBD1. The CDR3 is 16 amino acids. The junction had 15 bases not matched to a gene; V was cut back by 5 bases and J by 6 bases. Germline assignment: CDR1 SGHTA and CDR2 FQGNSA. For the CDR3, the DNA is TGTGCCAGCAGCCCGCAGCCACGACAGGGTCGGGATGGCTACACCTTC. Amino acids: CASSPQPRQGRDGYTF. Based on the CDR3 plus reference TRBV7-2 and TRBJ1-2, the full variable domain is GAGVSQSPSNKVTEKGKDVELRCDPISGHTALYWYRQSLGQGLEFLIYFQGNSAPDKSGLPSDRFSAERTGGSVSTLTIQRTQQEDSAVYLCASSPQPRQGRDGYTFGSGTRLTVV.

The chain joins TRBV10-3 to TRBJ2-2; D remains ambiguous. V was pared by 3 bases and J by 1 base, with 12 bases between. The CDR3 extends over 16 amino acids. CDR1 and CDR2 from the germline V gene are ENHRY and SYGVKD. CDR3 coding DNA: TGTGCCATCAGTGAAAGGTGGGAACGGAACACCGGGGAGCTGTTTTTT. This encodes CAISERWERNTGELFF.

This clonotype was detected a few times. The CDR3 coding sequence is TGCGCCAGCAGCTTCGCTACCGGGACAGGGGACTCACCCCTCCACTTT. It codes for CASSFATGTGDSPLHF. J is TRBJ1-6 and V is TRBV5-1, with TRBD1 matching over 10 bases. The germline CDR1 and CDR2 sequences are SGHRS and YFSETQ. J gave up 10 bases and V 2 bases, and 9 bases lay outside the gene matches. This CDR3 is built from 16 residues.

There are a few counts of this clonotype. The chain uses TRBV25-1 and TRBJ1-2; perhaps TRBD1 as D (5 bases). V lost 2 bases and J 5 bases, leaving 9 bases between the germline ends. Per germline, CDR1 MGHDK and CDR2 SYGVNS. This CDR3 spans 13 amino acids. DNA of the CDR3: TGTGCCAGCAGTGAACCAGGGAGGTATGGCTACACCTTC. Amino acid sequence: CASSEPGRYGYTF.